This entry concerns a single T cell receptor beta chain. Produced via immunoSEQ multiplex PCR; TCRdb's table is partial and in-frame only. The sample lists about 400,000 clones, 85% to 95% seen once, with approximately 0.02% in the top ten. The sample originates from a study of shared T cell receptors in the human thymus. Germline-derived CDR1 and CDR2 are SGHTA and FQGNSA. The V gene end was trimmed by 1 base and the J gene end by 5 bases; junction bases not matched to a gene: 8. CDR3 length: 16 residues. The V call is TRBV7-2, the J call TRBJ2-5, with 9 bases matching TRBD2. This TCR was sampled from a human donor. Sequenced: thymocytes. CDR3 DNA sequence: TGTGCCAGCAGCTTAGGTCTAGCGGGAAGGTGGGAGACCCAGTACTTC. Protein product: CASSLGLAGRWETQYF.